Following are 29 T cell receptor beta chains from one sample sequenced in a study of cytomegalovirus exposure and HLA in healthy donors. The PCR was carried out with 60 Vbeta primers and 13 Jbeta primers. TCRdb keeps only in-frame clones here, not all; method: immunoSEQ multiplex PCR. The profile shows about 130,000 clones, about 81% of them singletons. Material for sequencing was PBMCs. The origin of the receptors is a woman younger than 45 in good health and CMV-seronegative.

V is TRBV6-5 and J is TRBJ1-3; D call uncertain. V dropped 6 bases and J dropped 0 bases, with 12 bases sitting between them. The CDR3 consists of 15 residues. The germline V gene encodes CDR1 MNHEY and CDR2 SVGAGI. For the CDR3, the DNA is TGTGCCAGCAGCTTCGGACTGATCTCTGGAAACACCATATATTTT. It specifies CASSFGLISGNTIYF.

V is TRBV27 and J is TRBJ2-2, with 9 nucleotides matching TRBD1. V gave up 6 bases and J gave up 6 bases; unmatched junction bases: 8. The germline CDR1 and CDR2 sequences are MNHEY and SMNVEV (reference sequence). This CDR3 region has 15 residues. The CDR3 nucleotides read TGTGCCAGCAGATCCGGACAGGGGAAGGCCGGGGAGCTGTTTTTT. This codes for CASRSGQGKAGELFF.

The V gene is TRBV6-1, the J gene TRBJ2-1, with D possibly being TRBD2 (5 bases). V was clipped by 0 bases and J by 9 bases, with 12 bases between them. The CDR3 is 14 amino acids. CDR1 and CDR2 from the germline V gene are MNHNS and SASEGT. The CDR3 DNA is TGTGCCAGCAGTGAAGCGCTCAGGACTGGTGAGCAGTTCTTC. Its protein product is CASSEALRTGEQFF.

This chain links TRBV6-4 with TRBJ2-5; possibly TRBD2 for D (6 bases). The CDR3 runs to 15 residues. Trimming removed 4 bases from V and 4 bases from J, with 16 bases in between. Germline assignment: CDR1 MRHNA and CDR2 SNTAGT. In DNA form, the CDR3 reads TGTGCCAGCAGTGTTCATAGCGGAGCCGGAGAGACCCAGTACTTC. This translates into CASSVHSGAGETQYF.

The genes are TRBV7-7 and TRBJ2-2; the match to TRBD2 covers 10 bases. CDR1 is SSHAT, CDR2 FNYEAQ, per germline (reference sequence). The length of the CDR3 is 14 residues. The CDR3 region is CAIAGGANTGELFF. The CDR3 nucleotides read TGTGCTATAGCGGGGGGAGCGAACACCGGGGAGCTGTTTTTT.

Details on this clone: The junction does not match germline at one end; this may be a read error. The V gene is TRBV7-7, the J gene TRBJ2-5; maybe TRBD2 (6 bases). The CDR3 consists of 14 residues. Germline V gives CDR1 SSHAT, CDR2 FNYEAQ (reference sequence). For the CDR3, the DNA is TGTGCTAGCAGCTTGGCCGGGGGTGGAGAGACCCAGTACTTC. Protein product: CASSLAGGGETQYF. Together with reference TRBV7-7 and TRBJ2-5, the CDR3 gives the full variable domain: GAGVSQSPRYKVTKRGQDVTLRCDPISSHATLYWYQQALGQGPEFLTYFNYEAQPDKSGLPSDRFSAERPEGSISTLTIQRTEQRDSAMYRCASSLAGGGETQYFGPGTRLLVL.

This clone has a handful of counts. This sequence joins TRBV6-1 and TRBJ1-5; D is possibly TRBD1 (5 bases). The germline V gene encodes CDR1 MNHNS and CDR2 SASEGT. Trimming pared 5 bases from V and 3 bases from J, leaving 14 bases between. The CDR3 contains 15 residues. CDR3 DNA sequence: TGTGCCAGCAGTCTCTTGGGGGGAGACAATCAGCCCCAGCATTTT. It translates to CASSLLGGDNQPQHF.

The chain combines TRBV5-1 with TRBJ2-3; D uncertain. CDR1 SGHRS and CDR2 YFSETQ come from the germline V gene. The CDR3 covers 14 residues. Trimming cost V 4 bases and J 2 bases, with 11 bases left between them. The CDR3, as DNA: TGCGCCAGCAGCCTGGAGCCCCTCACAGATACGCAGTATTTT. It is translated as CASSLEPLTDTQYF.

The rearrangement links TRBV4-1 to TRBJ1-2, with TRBD1 identical over 7 bases. Losses at the gene ends were 0 bases for V and 5 bases for J; bases not matched to a gene: 6. Germline V gives CDR1 MGHRA, CDR2 YSYEKL. CDR3 size: 15 residues. This CDR3 reads CASSQDWGQKYGYTF. The DNA of the CDR3 is TGCGCCAGCAGCCAAGATTGGGGACAGAAGTATGGCTACACCTTC.

V usage is TRBV12-2 and J usage is TRBJ2-7; no DNA check was done on the table's D call, TRBD2. TRBV12-2 is recorded as a pseudogene. The CDR3 covers 15 residues. CDR3 protein: CASRLGGGRNYEQYF. CDR3 nucleotide sequence: TGTGCAAGTCGCTTAGGGGGGGGACGGAACTACGAGCAGTACTTC.

The chain is built from TRBV9 and TRBJ2-5; maybe TRBD1 (5 bases). The V gene lost 0 bases and the J gene lost 1 base, with 7 bases spanning the gap. This CDR3 region has 14 residues. The germline CDR1 and CDR2 sequences are SGDLS and YYNGEE. The CDR3 reads CASSVGTGQETQYF. In nucleotides, the CDR3 is TGTGCCAGCAGCGTAGGCACAGGCCAAGAGACCCAGTACTTC.

This chain links TRBV19 with TRBJ2-7; the match to TRBD2 covers 7 bases. The junction had 14 bases not matched to a gene; V was cut back by 10 bases and J by 2 bases. Germline V CDR1 and CDR2: LNHDA, SQIVND (reference sequence). CDR3 length equals 15 residues. CDR3 sequence reads: CATRKGGSQPYEQYF. The CDR3 DNA follows: TGTGCCACAAGAAAAGGCGGGAGCCAACCCTACGAGCAGTACTTC.

The chain is built from TRBV10-2 and TRBJ2-2, with 7 bases lining up with TRBD2. CDR3 length: 15 residues. Losses at the gene ends were 8 bases for V and 2 bases for J; bases not matched to a gene: 8. From germline, CDR1 is WSHSY and CDR2 SAAADI. CDR3 DNA: TGCGCCAGCCGTAAGCGGGGACTAAACACCGGGGAGCTGTTTTTT. Its translation: CASRKRGLNTGELFF.

This sequence joins TRBV7-9 and TRBJ2-3, with TRBD2 matching over 7 bases. V shed 5 bases and J 5 bases; nucleotides not matched to a gene: 16. The germline V gene has CDR1 SEHNR and CDR2 FQNEAQ (reference sequence). This CDR3 comprises 17 residues. The CDR3: CASSPGEVGRVKDTQYF. The CDR3 nucleotides are TGTGCCAGCAGCCCTGGGGAGGTAGGGAGGGTGAAAGATACGCAGTATTTT.

This chain joins TRBV2 and TRBJ2-7; 9 bases are a match to TRBD1. The ends lost 5 bases at V and 6 bases at J; junction bases unmatched: 8. The CDR3 loop spans 14 amino acids. The germline V gene encodes CDR1 SNHLY and CDR2 FYNNEI. The CDR3 DNA is TGTGCCAGCAGTCCCGACAGGGGGATAGTCGAGCAGTACTTC. Translating it yields CASSPDRGIVEQYF.

CDR3 coding DNA: TGTGCCAGTAGTAACACAGGGTCAGGGGCCAACGTCCTGACTTTC. It encodes CASSNTGSGANVLTF. This chain uses TRBV19 with TRBJ2-6, with D perhaps matching TRBD1 (6 bases). This CDR3 is built from 15 residues. Germline lookup yields CDR1 LNHDA and CDR2 SQIVND (reference sequence). Trimming took off 4 bases at V and 4 bases at J, with 11 bases between the two ends.

This chain connects TRBV18 to TRBJ1-2; unclear D gene. Trimming removed 3 bases at V and 3 bases at J, with 8 bases between. This CDR3 has 13 amino acids. Germline V lookup: CDR1 KGHSH, CDR2 LQKENI. The CDR3 is CASSPQRDYGYTF. Written as DNA, the CDR3 is TGTGCCAGCTCACCCCAGCGGGACTATGGCTACACCTTC.

The CDR3 DNA reads TGTGCCAGTAGTAAGTATGGAGGGGTCACTGAAGCTTTCTTT. Amino acid sequence: CASSKYGGVTEAFF. The chain employs TRBV19 and TRBJ1-1, with D tentatively TRBD1 (5 bases). Germline V CDR1 and CDR2: LNHDA, SQIVND (reference sequence). The CDR3 loop spans 14 amino acids. Deletions cut 4 bases from V and 4 bases from J, with 13 bases between.

The J gene is TRBJ1-1, the V gene TRBV6-5; D is perhaps TRBD1 (6 bases). Trimming took off 10 bases at V and 11 bases at J, with 17 bases between the two ends. There are 11 residues in the CDR3. Germline V gene data show CDR1 as MNHEY and CDR2 as SVGAGI. Written as DNA, the CDR3 is TGTGCCATCAGGGCAGGGGCACTGGCTTTCTTT. The encoded protein is CAIRAGALAFF.

The rearrangement joins TRBV5-1 to TRBJ2-3, with D possibly being TRBD2 (6 bases). The CDR3 has 16 amino acids. Looked up from germline, CDR1 is SGHRS and CDR2 is YFSETQ. V dropped 2 bases and J dropped 0 bases, with 13 bases sitting between them. This CDR3 reads CASSLRGTASTDTQYF. The CDR3 region has the DNA TGCGCCAGCAGCTTACGGGGGACGGCTAGCACAGATACGCAGTATTTT. Full variable domain (missing parts from reference TRBV5-1 and TRBJ2-3): KAGVTQTPRYLIKTRGQQVTLSCSPISGHRSVSWYQQTPGQGLQFLFEYFSETQRNKGNFPGRFSGRQFSNSRSEMNVSTLELGDSALYLCASSLRGTASTDTQYFGPGTRLTVL.

This clone was picked up one time. The junction differs from germline at one of its ends, possibly a read error. The same CDR3 arises from other DNA sequences in this sample as well. The V and J genes are TRBV2 and TRBJ2-3; a possible D gene is TRBD2 (6 bases). CDR3 length: 14 amino acids. Germline CDR1 reads SNHLY; CDR2 reads FYNNEI. CDR3 protein: CASRKRASTDTQYF. CDR3 DNA: TGCGCCAGCCGAAAGCGGGCGAGCACAGATACGCAGTATTTT.

Details on this clone: At one of its ends the junction is not consistent with the germline gene, which may arise from a read error. The V gene is TRBV28, the J gene TRBJ1-1, with unresolved D. Germline V gives CDR1 MDHEN, CDR2 SYDVKM. CDR3 size: 15 residues. The CDR3 sequence is CASSLTEISNTEASF. CDR3 bases: TGTGCCAGCAGTTTAACAGAAATATCGAACACTGAAGCTTCCTTT. The variable domain in full, completed from reference TRBV28 and TRBJ1-1, reads DVKVTQSSRYLVKRTGEKVFLECVQDMDHENMFWYRQDPGLGLRLIYFSYDVKMKEKGDIPEGYSVSREKKERFSLILESASTNQTSMYLCASSLTEISNTEASFGQGTRLTVV.

Only a few counts were recorded for this clone. V gene TRBV19 combines with J gene TRBJ2-7; the D gene is possibly TRBD2 (6 bases). Per germline, CDR1 LNHDA and CDR2 SQIVND (reference sequence). V dropped 0 bases and J dropped 1 base, with 10 bases sitting between them. The CDR3 has 15 residues. CDR3 in DNA: TGTGCCAGTAGTATAGAGGGACTCTCATCCTACGAGCAGTACTTC. This sequence encodes CASSIEGLSSYEQYF.

The chain joins TRBV5-4 to TRBJ2-5; 9 bases line up with TRBD2. There are 16 residues in the CDR3. Germline-derived CDR1 and CDR2 are SGHNT and YYREEE (reference sequence). Unmatched junction bases numbered 11, after V lost 4 bases and J lost 4 bases. CDR3 nucleotide sequence: TGTGCCAGCAGCAGAGGCGGGGGGGGCACTCGAGAGACCCAGTACTTC. This encodes CASSRGGGGTRETQYF.

The chain joins TRBV6-5 to TRBJ1-1, with TRBD1 as a possible D gene (5 bases). The CDR3 has 14 amino acids. CDR1 and CDR2 (germline): MNHEY, SVGAGI. Between the trimmed V and J ends, which lost 4 bases and 3 bases, there was a span of 12 bases. CDR3 nucleotides: TGTGCCAGCAGTTCAGGGTTTTCGGACACTGAAGCTTTCTTT. Protein product: CASSSGFSDTEAFF.

This chain uses TRBV15 with TRBJ1-2; D is undetermined. V lost 1 base to trimming and J lost 3 bases, with 12 bases between them. The CDR3 is 15 amino acids. Looked up from germline, CDR1 is LNHNV and CDR2 is YYDKDF (reference sequence). DNA of the CDR3: TGTGCCACCAGCAGAGGGCCGCCTCCTGACTATGGCTACACCTTC. Translation gives CATSRGPPPDYGYTF.

The table lists this clone with a count of one. The rearrangement uses TRBV21-1 and TRBJ1-1; the table's TRBD1 call for D was not verified on the DNA. TRBV21-1 is termed a pseudogene. This CDR3 is 18 amino acids long. The CDR3 region is CASSKLDPRELLNTEAFF. The CDR3 DNA reads as TGTGCCAGCAGCAAATTGGACCCCAGGGAATTGTTGAACACTGAAGCTTTCTTT.

The chain uses TRBV19 and TRBJ2-1, with 7 bases fitting TRBD2. The junction had 26 bases not matched to a gene; V was cut back by 6 bases and J by 9 bases. The CDR3 is made up of 19 amino acids. In germline, CDR1 is LNHDA, CDR2 SQIVND (reference sequence). CDR3: CASSSRLGGRTSGDGEQFF. The CDR3 nucleotides are TGTGCCAGTAGCTCTCGGTTGGGAGGCCGGACTAGTGGGGATGGTGAGCAGTTCTTC.

This clone was counted between two and nine times. V usage is TRBV19 and J usage is TRBJ1-4, with unresolved D. The V gene lost 4 bases and the J gene lost 8 bases, with 17 bases spanning the gap. This CDR3 is 15 amino acids long. Germline V CDR1 and CDR2: LNHDA, SQIVND (reference sequence). DNA of the CDR3: TGTGCCAGTAGTAGGGGAGACCTCATAGGCGAAAAACTGTTTTTT. Translation: CASSRGDLIGEKLFF.